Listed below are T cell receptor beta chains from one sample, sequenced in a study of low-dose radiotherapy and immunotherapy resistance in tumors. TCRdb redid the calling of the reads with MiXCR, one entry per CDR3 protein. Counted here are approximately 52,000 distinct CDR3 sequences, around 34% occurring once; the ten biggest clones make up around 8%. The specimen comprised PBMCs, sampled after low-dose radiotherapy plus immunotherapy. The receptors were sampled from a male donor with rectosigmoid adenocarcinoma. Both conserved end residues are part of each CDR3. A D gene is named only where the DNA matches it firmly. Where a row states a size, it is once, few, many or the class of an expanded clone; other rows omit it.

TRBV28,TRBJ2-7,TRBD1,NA,TGTGCCAGCAGTTTATACCCCAGGACAGGGCTTTACGAGCAGTACTTC,CASSLYPRTGLYEQYF
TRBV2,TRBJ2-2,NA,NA,TGTGCCAGAGGGCCCCGACAGAACACCGGGGAGCTGTTTTTT,CARGPRQNTGELFF
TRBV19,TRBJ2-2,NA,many,TGTGCCAGTAGTATAAGGACGGGCGGAGCCGGGGAGCTGTTTTTT,CASSIRTGGAGELFF
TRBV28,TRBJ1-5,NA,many,TGTGCCAGCAGCCCCCCCCCGGGGGGCAGGAGTCAGCCCCAGCATTTT,CASSPPPGGRSQPQHF
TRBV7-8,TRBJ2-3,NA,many,TGTGCCAGCAGCTTAGATCGGGGTCATCCGTATTTT,CASSLDRGHPYF
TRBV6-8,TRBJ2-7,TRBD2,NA,TGTGCCAGCAGAGAGCGGGAACCTTACGAGCAGTACTTC,CASREREPYEQYF
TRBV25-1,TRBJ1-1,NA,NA,TGTGCCAGCAGTGAATTGCAGGGGCACACTGAAGCTTTCTTT,CASSELQGHTEAFF
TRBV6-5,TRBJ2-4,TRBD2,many,TGTGCCAGCAGCCGACTAGCGGGAGGAGCCAAAAACATTCAGTACTTC,CASSRLAGGAKNIQYF
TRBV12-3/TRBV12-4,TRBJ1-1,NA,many,TGTGCCAGCAGTTTTACTACGAGGGAGGGAGTGGGGATGAACACTGAAGCTTTCTTT,CASSFTTREGVGMNTEAFF
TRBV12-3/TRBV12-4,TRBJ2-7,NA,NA,TGTGCCAGCAGTTTGTGGCGGGACTCCTACGAGCAGTACTTC,CASSLWRDSYEQYF
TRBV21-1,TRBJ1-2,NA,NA,TGTGCCAGCAGTGTCACAAAGGGACGAAGTGGCTACACCTTC,CASSVTKGRSGYTF
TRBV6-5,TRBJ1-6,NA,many,TGTGCCAGCAGTCCCCGGCAGGAGGGCTCACCCCTCCACTTT,CASSPRQEGSPLHF
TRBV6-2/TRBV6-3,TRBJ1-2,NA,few,TGTGCCACCCAACACCGAAACAGAAATGGCTACACCTTC,CATQHRNRNGYTF
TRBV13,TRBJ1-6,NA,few,TGTGCCAGCAGCGCCGGAGGGAGTAATTCACCCCTCCACTTT,CASSAGGSNSPLHF
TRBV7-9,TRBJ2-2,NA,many,TGTGCCAGCAGCTACGGGGGGCTATCAACCGGGGAGCTGTTTTTT,CASSYGGLSTGELFF
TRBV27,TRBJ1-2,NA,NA,TGTGCCAGCAGTTTCCAGGGCGCTGGCTATGGCTACACCTTC,CASSFQGAGYGYTF
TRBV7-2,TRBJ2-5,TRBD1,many,TGTGCCAGCAGCCTCTCCGGGACAGGGTCTATTCGGACCCAGTACTTC,CASSLSGTGSIRTQYF
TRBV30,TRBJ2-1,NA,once,TGTGCCTGGGGGGTCGGCCTAGGACGGGGAAAAAATGAGCAGTTCTTC,CAWGVGLGRGKNEQFF
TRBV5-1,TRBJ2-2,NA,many,TGCGCCAGCAGCATCGGGACACCTAACACCGGGGAGCTGTTTTTT,CASSIGTPNTGELFF
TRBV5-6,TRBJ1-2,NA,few,TGTGCCAGCAGCTCCGGACGGTTTGGCTACACCTTC,CASSSGRFGYTF
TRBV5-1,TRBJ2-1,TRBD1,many,TGCGCCAGCAGTCTCCGGGACAGGGGGATCGGAGAGCAGTTCTTC,CASSLRDRGIGEQFF
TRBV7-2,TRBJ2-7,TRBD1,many,TGTGCCAGCAGCTTAGACGTCGGGACAGCCTACGAGCAGTACTTC,CASSLDVGTAYEQYF
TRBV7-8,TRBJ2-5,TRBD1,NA,TGTGCCAGCAGCTCGCCTAGTCCGGGACAGGGGTCGGAGACCCAGTACTTC,CASSSPSPGQGSETQYF
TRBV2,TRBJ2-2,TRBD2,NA,TGTGCCAGCCGAAGCGGGGGGGGCGCCGGGGAGCTGTTTTTT,CASRSGGGAGELFF
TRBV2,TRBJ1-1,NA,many,TGTGCCAGCAGTGGGGGGTTTGGCACTGAAGCTTTCTTT,CASSGGFGTEAFF
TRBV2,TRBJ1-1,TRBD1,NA,TGTGCCAGCCGGGACAGGGCTTTGTTCACTGAAGCTTTCTTT,CASRDRALFTEAFF
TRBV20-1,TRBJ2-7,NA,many,TGCAGTGCTACCGAATGGAGCTCCTACGAGCAGTACTTC,CSATEWSSYEQYF
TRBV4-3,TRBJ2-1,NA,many,TGCGCCAGCAGCCAAGATCTAGGGGGGGCGCGTTACAATGAGCAGTTCTTC,CASSQDLGGARYNEQFF
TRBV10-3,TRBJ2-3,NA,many,TGTGCCATCAGTAAGGGGGTTACGCAGTATTTT,CAISKGVTQYF